This TCR beta chain is drawn from a study of tumor and adjacent non-tumor tissue in lung cancer (dated by TCRdb to between 2017 and 2018). In the study overall: Patients with adenocarcinoma (about 12), squamous cell carcinoma (2) and small cell lung cancer (1) were included in the cohort. The approximately 15 enrolled patients, of whom some 10 were men and 5 were women, were aged roughly 30 to 85 years and were diagnosed with TNM stage I to III disease. Sequencing produced 100 million to 150 million productive TCRbeta reads in total, an average of approximately 4.1 million reads per sample. Bulk TCRbeta repertoires were compared between lung tumor tissue and matched distant non-tumor lung tissue obtained from approximately 16 lung cancer patients. TCRbeta CDR3 sequencing was performed on roughly 32 paired specimens, with one tumor sample and one normal lung sample collected per patient. Broad study findings and their caveats: Tumor tissue showed significantly greater TCR diversity (inverse Simpson) than normal lung tissue (about 400 vs 180, P = 0.0075, Mann-Whitney U test). Only approximately 14 patients were included in the cohort, and the need for larger samples and more detailed clinical data was noted by the authors. Peripheral blood was not sequenced, so blood TCRbeta repertoires were not examined in the lung cancer patients of the study. TCR diversity was significantly higher in younger patients, and greater tumor TCR diversity was associated with shorter overall survival and shorter disease-free survival. A significantly larger cumulative share of the repertoire was made up by the top 100 clones in normal lung than in tumor tissue. The sequencing platform is not named in the methods, and unique molecular identifiers are not mentioned.

From cysteine to phenylalanine, the CDR3 is 20 amino acids long. Only the CDR3 DNA stays, 60 bases, in frame from base 1. Looking up the germline V gene yields CDR1 MNHEY and CDR2 SVGAGI. RNA was isolated from bulk, unsorted tissue, and RNA quality was assessed with a NanoDrop ND-1000 and an Agilent 2100. All donors had newly diagnosed lung cancer, had not received prior chemotherapy, and were admitted for thoracic surgery in China between August and November 2014. Patients with previous radiotherapy or chemotherapy, or with another concurrent cancer, were excluded from the study. Surgical tissue pieces of about 1-2.1 cm3 were preserved in RNAlater solution and stored at -80 °C until use. The receptor library was made with multiplex PCR. The data were produced on an Illumina HiSeq 2500. TCRbeta libraries were constructed through three rounds of nested PCR with primers (Table S4) according to protocols adapted from ARM-PCR. PCR products of 200-500 bp were gel-excised and purified with the QIAquick gel extraction kit before sequencing. The original pipeline was this. Reads were cleaned using Trimmomatic, were merged into complete CDR3 sequences using FLASH, and were assigned to V(D)J germline segments using MiTCR. VDJtools was used to compute clonal diversity as the inverse Simpson's index. A read counted as productive if the sequence was in-frame and lacked a premature stop codon. TCRdb trimmed the raw reads at Q25, called clones with MiXCR and kept productive beta chains. Under each unique CDR3 protein, matching rows form one entry showing the most common genes and DNA. TCRdb assigned the V and J calls; the authors' analysis was not used. This sample comprises 120,000 or so distinct CDR3 sequences, 66% of them detected only once. The ten most abundant clones make up roughly 13% of the sample.

Concerning this clonotype: Its antigen is still unknown. An end of the junction differs from the germline gene, which may be a read error.

The specimen was lung tumor tissue. In this chain, TRBV6-5 is recombined with TRBJ2-2; 11 bases in the junction line up with TRBD1. The receptor was derived from a man aged 30-40 years with non-small cell lung cancer. The nucleotide sequence is TGTGCCAGCACCCTTTATGGAACCGGGACAGGGGGTGTTTACACCTGGGAGCTGTTTTTT. It specifies CASTLYGTGTGGVYTWELFF.